The present TCR beta chain was sequenced within a study of early T cells in non-severe SARS-CoV-2 infection. Germline V gene lookup returns CDR1 LGHDT and CDR2 YNNKEL (reference sequence). The CDR3 length is 13 residues. V was pared by 5 bases and J by 5 bases, with 4 bases of the junction left unmatched. This clonotype was counted only a few times. Unique molecular identifiers were added to individual cDNA molecules. MiXCR, applied by TCRdb to the 5' RACE reads, yields one record per CDR3 protein. The repertoire holds tens of thousands of distinct CDR3 sequences, with 7% to 10% as singletons. The receptor was isolated from an adult who was a healthcare worker with PCR-confirmed SARS-CoV-2 infection or an uninfected control (not recorded which). The chain carries TRBV3-1 and TRBJ2-3; 7 bases match TRBD1. The sequencing input was whole blood. For the CDR3, the DNA is TGTGCCAGCAGCTTCTACAGGGGAGATACGCAGTATTTT. This encodes CASSFYRGDTQYF.